This T cell receptor beta chain comes out of a study of T cell responses to AZD1222 COVID-19 vaccine. TCRdb's copy holds only in-frame clones and misses some; the assay was immunoSEQ multiplex PCR. The table lists about 160,000 clones, roughly 90% of them singletons. In germline, CDR1 is MNHEY, CDR2 SMNVEV (reference sequence). With V trimmed by 5 bases and J by 4 bases, 6 bases remained unmatched. This CDR3 spans 16 amino acids. This TCR derives from an adult in good health. The specimen was peripheral blood, collected on day 0 of AZD1222 vaccination. The chain carries TRBV27 and TRBJ2-3, with 13 bases that match TRBD2. In DNA, the CDR3 is TGTGCCAGCAGTCCAAGGACTAGCGGGGGCGCAGATACGCAGTATTTT. Its protein is CASSPRTSGGADTQYF.